This T cell receptor beta chain emerged from a study of CD8 T cells in Susac syndrome. Findings and limits, study-wide: A relatively small number of individuals underwent TCR sequencing and HLA analysis.

After extraction with the RNeasy kit, about 0.45 to 1 ug of the RNA was reverse transcribed using random hexamers. TCRdb itself ran the immunoSEQ multiplex PCR reads through MiXCR, one entry per CDR3 protein. The sample has roughly 200,000 distinct CDR3 sequences; just under 95% are singletons. Losses at the gene ends were 6 bases for V and 2 bases for J; bases not matched to a gene: 9. From germline, CDR1 is MNHNY and CDR2 SVGAGI (reference sequence). The CDR3 runs 15 residues. On this clonotype: Its antigen is currently unknown.

The sample was CD4+ T cells from PBMCs. This chain links TRBV6-6 with TRBJ2-7; 8 nucleotides match TRBD1. This TCR derives from a human donor in good health. The CDR3 DNA reads TGTGCCAGCAGCCAAAGGACAGGGTCGACCTACGAGCAGTACTTC. Amino acid sequence: CASSQRTGSTYEQYF.